These 12 T cell receptor beta chains came from one sample sequenced in a study of blood T cell repertoires in COVID-19. The protocol was immunoSEQ multiplex PCR, while the TCRdb copy is restricted to in-frame clones and leaves out a portion. The sample has roughly 86,000 clones; around 86% are singletons. The sample consisted of peripheral blood. These receptors all stem from a woman in her 70s with acute or convalescent COVID-19.

The DNA of the CDR3 is TGTGCCACCAGTGACCCCTCGGGGGATCGCACAGATACGCAGTATTTT. As protein: CATSDPSGDRTDTQYF. The chain couples TRBV24-1 to TRBJ2-3; possibly TRBD2 for D (6 bases). This CDR3 contains 16 residues. The germline V gene has CDR1 KGHDR and CDR2 SFDVKD. V lost 4 bases to trimming and J lost 1 base, with 14 bases between them.

The chain links TRBV7-8 to TRBJ2-1; tentative D call: TRBD2 (6 bases). Germline loops: CDR1 SGHVS, CDR2 FQNEAQ. There are 13 residues in the CDR3. The V gene lost 5 bases and the J gene lost 9 bases, with 14 bases spanning the gap. The CDR3 region is CASSVKLASEQFF. CDR3 nucleotides: TGTGCCAGCAGCGTGAAGCTAGCGTCTGAGCAGTTCTTC.

V gene TRBV11-3 combines with J gene TRBJ1-1; no firm D call. The CDR3 loop spans 13 amino acids. The V gene's germline CDR1 is SGHNT and CDR2 YENEEA. V lost 5 bases and J 1 base, leaving 8 bases between the germline ends. The CDR3 here is CASSKYRNTEAFF. In DNA form, the CDR3 reads TGTGCCAGCAGCAAGTACAGGAACACTGAAGCTTTCTTT.

A single count supports this clone. The chain employs TRBV29-1 and TRBJ1-2, with TRBD1 matching over 11 bases. Germline loops: CDR1 SQVTM, CDR2 ANQGSEA. The CDR3 consists of 13 residues. V dropped 7 bases and J dropped 3; count of bases not matched to a gene: 4. CDR3 protein: CSGTGGSDYGYTF. CDR3 nucleotide sequence: TGCAGCGGGACAGGGGGCAGCGACTATGGCTACACCTTC. Drawing the rest from reference TRBV29-1 and TRBJ1-2, the complete variable domain is SAVISQKPSRDICQRGTSLTIQCQVDSQVTMMFWYRQQPGQSLTLIATANQGSEATYESGFVIDKFPISRPNLTFSTLTVSNMSPEDSSIYLCSGTGGSDYGYTFGSGTRLTVV.

The CDR3 DNA reads as TGTGCCAGTAGGAGGGACAGTGAAGCTTTCTTT. This codes for CASRRDSEAFF. J is TRBJ1-1 and V is TRBV19; TRBD1 aligns across 7 bases. Germline CDR1 reads LNHDA; CDR2 reads SQIVND (reference sequence). The V gene end was trimmed by 6 bases and the J gene end by 7 bases; junction bases not matched to a gene: 2. The CDR3 has 11 amino acids.

This rearrangement joins TRBV4-1 to TRBJ1-5; 9 bases are shared with TRBD1. The CDR3 spans 14 residues. V shed 3 bases, J shed 5 bases, and the junction held 2 bases outside the gene matches. Germline V gene data show CDR1 as MGHRA and CDR2 as YSYEKL. This chain's CDR3 is CASSQGQGYQPQHF. Written as DNA, the CDR3 is TGCGCCAGCAGCCAGGGACAGGGCTATCAGCCCCAGCATTTT.

The chain is built from TRBV11-2 and TRBJ2-1; 7 bases are a match to TRBD2. The J segment lost 4 bases and the V segment lost 7 bases, leaving 13 bases of the junction unmatched. The CDR3 runs 16 residues. Germline V lookup: CDR1 SGHAT, CDR2 FQNNGV. The CDR3 is CASTRTAGDPYNEQFF. For the CDR3, the DNA is TGTGCCAGCACCCGGACGGCGGGGGACCCTTACAATGAGCAGTTCTTC. Drawing the rest from reference TRBV11-2 and TRBJ2-1, the complete variable domain is EAGVAQSPRYKIIEKRQSVAFWCNPISGHATLYWYQQILGQGPKLLIQFQNNGVVDDSQLPKDRFSAERLKGVDSTLKIQPAKLEDSAVYLCASTRTAGDPYNEQFFGPGTRLTVL.

The genes are TRBV5-1 and TRBJ2-7; 9 nucleotides agree with TRBD2. V shed 4 bases, J shed 5 bases, and the junction held 7 bases outside the gene matches. This CDR3 has 14 amino acids. CDR1 and CDR2 (germline): SGHRS, YFSETQ. The CDR3 DNA sequence: TGCGCCAGCAGCCCGGGACTAGCTTCGGACGAGCAGTACTTC. Its protein is CASSPGLASDEQYF.

This chain links TRBV4-1 with TRBJ1-1; D perhaps matches TRBD1 (5 bases). The CDR3 length is 17 residues. Germline V CDR1 and CDR2: MGHRA, YSYEKL. The germline V and J ends were trimmed by 1 base and 3 bases, with 18 bases remaining between them. The chain's CDR3 is CASSQGSGREVYTEAFF. The CDR3 coding sequence is TGCGCCAGCAGCCAAGGCTCGGGCAGGGAGGTATACACTGAAGCTTTCTTT.

The gene calls are TRBV5-1 and TRBJ2-3; possibly TRBD2 for D (6 bases). Germline CDR1 SGHRS, CDR2 YFSETQ. Trimming removed 3 bases from V and 5 bases from J, with 13 bases in between. This CDR3 spans 14 amino acids. CDR3 loop: CASSYGGVVDTQYF. The CDR3 nucleotides are TGCGCCAGCAGCTATGGCGGGGTGGTAGATACGCAGTATTTT. The full variable domain, rest sourced from reference TRBV5-1 and TRBJ2-3, is KAGVTQTPRYLIKTRGQQVTLSCSPISGHRSVSWYQQTPGQGLQFLFEYFSETQRNKGNFPGRFSGRQFSNSRSEMNVSTLELGDSALYLCASSYGGVVDTQYFGPGTRLTVL.

This chain links TRBV6-5 with TRBJ2-1; TRBD2 matches 14 bases. Germline V gives CDR1 MNHEY, CDR2 SVGAGI. V trimming: 7 bases; J trimming: 14 bases; junction bases outside the gene matches: 7. The CDR3 covers 13 residues. CDR3 sequence reads: CASTRLAGGVEFF. CDR3 DNA: TGTGCCAGCACGAGACTAGCGGGGGGGGTGGAGTTCTTC.

The CDR3 here is CASSPAPSQETQYF. CDR3 DNA sequence: TGTGCCAGCAGCCCCGCCCCCAGCCAAGAGACCCAGTACTTC. This chain joins TRBV7-6 and TRBJ2-5, with unresolved D. This CDR3 spans 14 amino acids. Germline CDR1 reads SGHVS; CDR2 reads FNYEAQ. The V end lost 5 bases, the J end lost 1 base, and 11 bases lay between the germline ends.